These T cell receptor beta chains were read from a single sample in a study of regulatory T cells in long-lasting Graves disease. TCRdb re-called the multiplex PCR reads with MiXCR, one entry per CDR3 protein. The sample yields some 370,000 distinct CDR3 sequences, over 9.5% seen once. These sequences were also reported in another study, on T cells in Graves' hyperthyroidism and ophthalmopathy.

The sample in question was peripheral blood mononuclear cells (PBMCs), obtained at new diagnosis, from a patient treated with antithyroid drugs. Every receptor here comes from a woman between 18 and 29 years old with Graves disease. The CDR3 runs from the conserved cysteine through the conserved F or W. The D gene is left open where the match is weak. Not every row has a clone size; where given, it reads once, few, many or a size class.

D gene | clone size | J gene | V gene | CDR3 protein | CDR3 DNA
- | - | TRBJ1-5 | TRBV28 | CASSTYFTTDYSNQPQHF | TGTGCCAGCAGTACATATTTTACGACGGACTATAGCAATCAGCCCCAGCATTTT
- | - | TRBJ2-3 | TRBV10-3 | CAISGVEGGGTDTQYF | TGTGCCATCAGTGGAGTCGAGGGGGGGGGCACAGATACGCAGTATTTT
- | many | TRBJ1-2 | TRBV5-1 | CASTSLPGDYGYTF | TGCGCCAGCACCTCTCTACCCGGGGACTATGGCTACACCTTC
- | many | TRBJ2-1 | TRBV6-2/TRBV6-3 | CASSYTGSGEQFF | TGTGCCAGCAGTTACACAGGGTCGGGTGAGCAGTTCTTC
TRBD1 | many | TRBJ1-6 | TRBV6-2/TRBV6-3 | CASSTRTGDNSPLHF | TGTGCCAGCAGTACGAGGACAGGAGATAATTCACCCCTCCACTTT
- | - | TRBJ2-1 | TRBV7-9 | CASRSGDYDNEQFF | TGTGCCAGCAGGTCAGGGGACTACGACAATGAGCAGTTCTTC
- | many | TRBJ2-5 | TRBV7-8 | CASPEGWGTSPQETQYF | TGTGCCAGCCCCGAAGGATGGGGGACATCCCCCCAAGAGACCCAGTACTTC
- | many | TRBJ1-6 | TRBV12-3/TRBV12-4 | CASSLRQGINSPLHF | TGTGCCAGCAGTTTAAGGCAGGGGATAAATTCACCCCTCCACTTT
- | many | TRBJ2-7 | TRBV30 | CAWTSPRYEQYF | TGTGCCTGGACATCCCCCCGCTACGAGCAGTACTTC
TRBD1 | many | TRBJ2-1 | TRBV7-8 | CASSFGTARDNEQFF | TGTGCCAGCAGCTTCGGGACAGCCCGAGACAATGAGCAGTTCTTC
TRBD1 | - | TRBJ2-3 | TRBV9 | CASSGRDRVTDTQYF | TGTGCCAGCAGCGGCCGGGACAGGGTTACAGATACGCAGTATTTT
TRBD1 | - | TRBJ2-2 | TRBV30 | CAWSGRDRGYTGELFF | TGTGCCTGGAGCGGCCGGGACAGGGGTTACACCGGGGAGCTGTTTTTT
TRBD2 | many | TRBJ2-4 | TRBV20-1 | CSARGPLAGGSIQYF | TGCAGTGCTAGGGGGCCTCTAGCGGGTGGGAGCATTCAGTACTTC
- | many | TRBJ1-1 | TRBV6-1 | CASNIGPGLFLRTEAFF | TGTGCCAGCAATATAGGCCCGGGTCTATTCTTAAGAACTGAAGCTTTCTTT
- | many | TRBJ2-1 | TRBV28 | CASSAQDSYNEQFF | TGTGCCAGCAGCGCCCAGGACAGCTACAATGAGCAGTTCTTC
- | - | TRBJ2-7 | TRBV7-2 | CASSLTPQGYEQYF | TGTGCCAGCAGCTTAACCCCCCAGGGCTACGAGCAGTACTTC
- | many | TRBJ1-2 | TRBV28 | CASRWPRVGYTF | TGTGCCAGCCGGTGGCCTCGGGTTGGCTACACCTTC
- | - | TRBJ1-1 | TRBV20-1 | CSASVAGKWAFF | TGCAGTGCTAGTGTGGCAGGGAAATGGGCTTTCTTT
- | many | TRBJ1-4 | TRBV12-3/TRBV12-4 | CASSDLWGDNEKLFF | TGTGCCAGCAGTGATCTGTGGGGGGATAATGAAAAACTGTTTTTT
TRBD1 | many | TRBJ2-1 | TRBV11-2 | CASSLVPGQGDNEQFF | TGTGCCAGCAGCTTAGTCCCCGGACAGGGGGACAATGAGCAGTTCTTC
- | few | TRBJ1-2 | TRBV2 | CASSSDAVANYGYTF | TGTGCCAGCAGCTCCGACGCAGTAGCTAACTATGGCTACACCTTC
- | - | TRBJ2-3 | TRBV7-2 | CASSLTLDRSTDTQYF | TGTGCCAGCAGCTTAACTTTGGACAGAAGCACAGATACGCAGTATTTT
TRBD1 | many | TRBJ2-7 | TRBV28 | CASVGTGVYEQYF | TGTGCCAGCGTGGGGACAGGGGTTTACGAGCAGTACTTC
- | many | TRBJ2-5 | TRBV5-1 | CASSRWLEGETQYF | TGCGCCAGCAGCAGGTGGCTAGAGGGCGAGACCCAGTACTTC
TRBD2 | many | TRBJ2-3 | TRBV5-6 | CASSLARTSGDTDTQYF | TGCGCCAGCAGCTTGGCGCGGACTAGCGGAGACACAGATACGCAGTATTTT
- | many | TRBJ2-1 | TRBV2 | CASKALAISYNEQFF | TGTGCCAGCAAGGCCCTAGCGATATCCTACAATGAGCAGTTCTTC
TRBD1 | many | TRBJ2-1 | TRBV12-5 | CASGLDRQGNSYNEQFF | TGTGCTAGTGGTTTGGACCGACAGGGTAACTCCTACAATGAGCAGTTCTTC
TRBD2 | many | TRBJ2-7 | TRBV6-1 | CASSVSPERGEQYF | TGTGCCAGCAGCGTGAGTCCAGAGCGGGGCGAGCAGTACTTC
- | - | TRBJ1-4 | TRBV7-9 | CASSLSAGAFNEKLFF | TGTGCCAGCAGCTTGTCGGCGGGGGCTTTTAATGAAAAACTGTTTTTT
- | - | TRBJ1-2 | TRBV20-1 | CSARYRAYGYTF | TGCAGTGCTAGATACAGGGCCTATGGCTACACCTTC
- | few | TRBJ1-2 | TRBV7-3 | CASSPTPGEGYTF | TGTGCCAGCAGCCCGACGCCAGGGGAAGGCTACACCTTC
- | many | TRBJ2-1 | TRBV7-2 | CASSPPWSLNEQFF | TGTGCCAGCAGCCCACCCTGGAGCCTCAATGAGCAGTTCTTC
- | - | TRBJ1-4 | TRBV7-2 | CASSIPSPATNEKLFF | TGTGCCAGCAGCATTCCTTCACCGGCAACTAATGAAAAACTGTTTTTT
- | - | TRBJ2-1 | TRBV7-9 | CASSPVDSNEQFF | TGTGCCAGCAGCCCCGTCGACAGCAATGAGCAGTTCTTC
- | many | TRBJ1-4 | TRBV6-5 | CASSYGGPSYEEKLFF | TGTGCCAGCAGTTACGGCGGACCAAGCTACGAGGAAAAACTGTTTTTT
- | many | TRBJ1-2 | TRBV5-1 | CASSWTPQIKYYGYTF | TGCGCCAGCAGCTGGACGCCTCAGATTAAATACTATGGCTACACCTTC
TRBD2 | many | TRBJ2-1 | TRBV12-3/TRBV12-4 | CASSHGLAASYNEQFF | TGTGCCAGCAGTCACGGACTAGCGGCGTCCTACAATGAGCAGTTCTTC
TRBD2 | - | TRBJ2-1 | TRBV15 | CATSRDALAGAYNEQFF | TGTGCCACCAGCAGAGATGCTCTAGCGGGGGCCTACAATGAGCAGTTCTTC
- | - | TRBJ1-2 | TRBV29-1 | CSVEDGRPAYGYTF | TGCAGCGTTGAAGACGGCAGGCCAGCCTATGGCTACACCTTC
- | many | TRBJ2-5 | TRBV20-1 | CSARGGGAETQYF | TGCAGTGCTAGAGGCGGCGGGGCAGAGACCCAGTACTTC
- | - | TRBJ1-2 | TRBV20-1 | CSAREVSDNNYGYTF | TGCAGTGCTAGAGAAGTGTCGGACAACAACTATGGCTACACCTTC
TRBD1 | many | TRBJ2-7 | TRBV12-3/TRBV12-4 | CASSLWDRRTYEQYF | TGTGCCAGCAGTTTATGGGACAGGAGAACCTACGAGCAGTACTTC
- | - | TRBJ1-1 | TRBV4-1 | CASSHGSGTFRAEAFF | TGCGCCAGCAGCCACGGGTCGGGGACCTTCCGGGCTGAAGCTTTCTTT
TRBD2 | many | TRBJ2-1 | TRBV15 | CATSRDLADSYNEQFF | TGTGCCACCAGCAGAGATCTAGCGGACTCCTACAATGAGCAGTTCTTC
- | many | TRBJ2-1 | TRBV3-1 | CASSQELGNEQFF | TGTGCCAGCAGCCAAGAATTGGGGAATGAGCAGTTCTTC
- | many | TRBJ2-1 | TRBV20-1 | CSASPQANEQFF | TGCAGTGCTAGTCCCCAGGCTAATGAGCAGTTCTTC
- | many | TRBJ2-1 | TRBV11-1 | CASSLGRLNEQFF | TGTGCCAGCAGCTTAGGACGATTGAATGAGCAGTTCTTC